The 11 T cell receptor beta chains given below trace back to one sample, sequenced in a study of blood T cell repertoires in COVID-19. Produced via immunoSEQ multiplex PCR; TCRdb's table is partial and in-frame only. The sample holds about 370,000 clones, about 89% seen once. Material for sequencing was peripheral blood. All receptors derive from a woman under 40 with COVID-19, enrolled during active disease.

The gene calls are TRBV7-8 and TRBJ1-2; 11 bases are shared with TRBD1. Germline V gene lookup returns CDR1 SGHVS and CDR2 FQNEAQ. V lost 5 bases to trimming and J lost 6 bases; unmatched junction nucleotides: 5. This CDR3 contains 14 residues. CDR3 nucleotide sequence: TGTGCCAGCAGCCCGGGACAGGGGGGACATGGCTACACCTTC. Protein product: CASSPGQGGHGYTF.

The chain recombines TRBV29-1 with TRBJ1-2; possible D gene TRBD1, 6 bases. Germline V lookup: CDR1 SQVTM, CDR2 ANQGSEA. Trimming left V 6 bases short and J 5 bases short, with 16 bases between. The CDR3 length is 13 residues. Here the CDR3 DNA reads TGCAGCGTCGAATTTGTGACAGGTTATGGCTACACCTTC. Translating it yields CSVEFVTGYGYTF.

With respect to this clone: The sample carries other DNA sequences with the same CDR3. The CDR3 loop is CASSYSGGSSGNTIYF. CDR3 nucleotide sequence: TGTGCCAGCAGTTATTCCGGGGGGAGCTCTGGAAACACCATATATTTT. V and J are TRBV6-5 and TRBJ1-3, with a weak D call TRBD1 (5 bases). The germline CDR1 and CDR2 sequences are MNHEY and SVGAGI. The CDR3 is 16 amino acids. The germline V and J ends were trimmed by 3 bases and 0 bases, with 12 bases remaining between them.

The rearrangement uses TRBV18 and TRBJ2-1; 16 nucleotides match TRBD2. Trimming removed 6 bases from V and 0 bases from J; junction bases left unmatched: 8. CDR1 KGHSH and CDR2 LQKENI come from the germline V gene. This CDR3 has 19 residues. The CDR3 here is CASSGTSGRASSSYNEQFF. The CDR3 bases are TGTGCCAGCTCGGGGACTAGCGGGAGGGCCTCGAGCTCCTACAATGAGCAGTTCTTC.

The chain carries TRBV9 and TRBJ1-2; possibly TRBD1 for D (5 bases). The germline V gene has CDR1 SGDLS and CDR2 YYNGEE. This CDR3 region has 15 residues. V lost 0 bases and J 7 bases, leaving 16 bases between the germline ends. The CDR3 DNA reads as TGTGCCAGCAGCGTAGATTGGGGGGGTATGGTTGGCTACACCTTC. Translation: CASSVDWGGMVGYTF. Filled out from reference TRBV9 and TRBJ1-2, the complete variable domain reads DSGVTQTPKHLITATGQRVTLRCSPRSGDLSVYWYQQSLDQGLQFLIQYYNGEERAKGNILERFSAQQFPDLHSELNLSSLELGDSALYFCASSVDWGGMVGYTFGSGTRLTVV.

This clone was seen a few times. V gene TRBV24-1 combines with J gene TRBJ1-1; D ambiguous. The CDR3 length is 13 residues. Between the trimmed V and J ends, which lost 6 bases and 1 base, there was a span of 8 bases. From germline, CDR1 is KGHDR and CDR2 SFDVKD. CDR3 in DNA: TGTGCCACCAGTACCTCGGGGAACACTGAAGCTTTCTTT. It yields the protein CATSTSGNTEAFF.

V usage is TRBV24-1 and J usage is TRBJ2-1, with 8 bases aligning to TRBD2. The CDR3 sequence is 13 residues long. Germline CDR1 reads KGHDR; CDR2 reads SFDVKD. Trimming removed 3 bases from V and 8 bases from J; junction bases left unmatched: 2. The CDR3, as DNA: TGTGCCACCAGTGATGGACTAGCCTATGAGCAGTTCTTC. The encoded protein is CATSDGLAYEQFF.

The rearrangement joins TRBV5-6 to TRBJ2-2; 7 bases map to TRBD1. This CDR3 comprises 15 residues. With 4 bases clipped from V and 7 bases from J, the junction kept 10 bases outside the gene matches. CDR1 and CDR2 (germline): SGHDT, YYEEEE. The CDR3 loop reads CASSQKTGLVGELFF. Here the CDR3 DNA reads TGTGCCAGCAGCCAAAAGACAGGGTTGGTCGGGGAGCTGTTTTTT. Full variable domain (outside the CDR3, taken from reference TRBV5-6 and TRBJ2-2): DAGVTQSPTHLIKTRGQQVTLRCSPKSGHDTVSWYQQALGQGPQFIFQYYEEEERQRGNFPDRFSGHQFPNYSSELNVNALLLGDSALYLCASSQKTGLVGELFFGEGSRLTVL.

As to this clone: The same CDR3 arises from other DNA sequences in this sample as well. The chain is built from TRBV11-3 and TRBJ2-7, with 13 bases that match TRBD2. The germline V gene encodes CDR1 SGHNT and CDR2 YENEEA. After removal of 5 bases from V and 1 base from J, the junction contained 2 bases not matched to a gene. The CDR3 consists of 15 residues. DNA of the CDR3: TGTGCCAGCAGCCTGGGACTAGCGGGGTCCTACGAGCAGTACTTC. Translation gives CASSLGLAGSYEQYF.

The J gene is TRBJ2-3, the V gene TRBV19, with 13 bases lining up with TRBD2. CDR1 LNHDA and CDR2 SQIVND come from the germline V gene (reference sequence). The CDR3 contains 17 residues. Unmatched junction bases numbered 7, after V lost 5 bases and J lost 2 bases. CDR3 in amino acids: CASSASGLAGPTDTQYF. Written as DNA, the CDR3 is TGTGCCAGTAGTGCATCGGGACTAGCGGGGCCCACAGATACGCAGTATTTT.

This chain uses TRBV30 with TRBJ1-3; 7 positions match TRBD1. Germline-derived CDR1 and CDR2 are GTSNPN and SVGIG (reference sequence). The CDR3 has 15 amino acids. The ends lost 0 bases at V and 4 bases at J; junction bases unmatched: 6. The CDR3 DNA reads TGTGCCTGGAGTGTAGCAGGGGGACCCGGAAACACCATATATTTT. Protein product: CAWSVAGGPGNTIYF.